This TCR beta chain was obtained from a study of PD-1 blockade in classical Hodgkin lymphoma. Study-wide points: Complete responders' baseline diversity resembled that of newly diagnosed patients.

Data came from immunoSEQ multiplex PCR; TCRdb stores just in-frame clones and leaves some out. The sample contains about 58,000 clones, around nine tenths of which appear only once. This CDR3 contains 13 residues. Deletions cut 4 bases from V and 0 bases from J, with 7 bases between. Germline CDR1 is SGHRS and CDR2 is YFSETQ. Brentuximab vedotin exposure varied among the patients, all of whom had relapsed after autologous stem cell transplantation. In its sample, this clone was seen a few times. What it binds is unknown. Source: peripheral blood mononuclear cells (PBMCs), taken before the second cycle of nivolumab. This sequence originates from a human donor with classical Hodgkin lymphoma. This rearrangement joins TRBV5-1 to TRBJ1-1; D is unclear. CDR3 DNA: TGCGCCAGCAGCCCTGTTATGAACACTGAAGCTTTCTTT. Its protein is CASSPVMNTEAFF.